This T cell receptor beta chain appears in the sequencing data of a study of blood T cells in healthy people across ages. A word on this clonotype: Its antigen is undetermined.

From germline, CDR1 is MNHNY and CDR2 SVGAGI (reference sequence). V lost 7 bases, J lost 4 bases, and 16 bases stayed unmatched. This CDR3 has 17 residues. The use of a sample-barcoded 5' primer and a J-beta primer mix characterized a second PCR of 7 to 11 cycles. Template switching added a 12-random-nucleotide identifier to every cDNA molecule. TCRdb re-called the 5' RACE reads through MiXCR, storing one row per CDR3 protein. Of about 1.4 million distinct CDR3 sequences listed, roughly 59% were seen once; the top ten hold over 5%. Findings of the study overall: The long-lived group displayed more naive CD4+ cells, plus higher diversity, than the aged donors did.

Each of the donors had 9 to 10 milliliters of peripheral blood drawn into EDTA-treated Vacutainer tubes. Extracted total RNA amounted to at least 5.5 micrograms for each sample. The chain has TRBV6-6 and TRBJ1-5; 7 bases fit TRBD1. This TCR came from a man between 18 and 35 years old in good health. The sequencing input was blood. DNA for the CDR3: TGTGCCAGCACCGAAACAGGGGTCGGATATATGAATCAGCCCCAGCATTTT. It encodes CASTETGVGYMNQPQHF.